The present entry profiles one T cell receptor beta chain with its context. With random hexamers, roughly 0.5 to 1 ug RNA was reverse transcribed. One entry per CDR3 protein results from TCRdb running MiXCR on the immunoSEQ multiplex PCR reads. The sample lists 200,000 to 250,000 distinct CDR3 sequences, more than 85% seen once, with just over 0.08% in the top ten. The data were taken from a study of CD8 T cells in Susac syndrome. Germline lookup yields CDR1 DFQATT and CDR2 SNEGSKA (reference sequence). Trimming removed 3 bases from V and 5 bases from J; junction bases left unmatched: 8. CDR3 size: 14 residues. Bulk CD8+ and CD4+ cells came from magnetic negative isolation; CD8+ TEMRA by FACS.

The material sequenced was CD4+ T cells from PBMCs. This receptor was identified in a human donor with multiple sclerosis. The chain uses TRBV20-1 and TRBJ2-5; TRBD1 matches at 8 bases. Here the CDR3 reads CSARSPGGSETQYF. The CDR3 region has the DNA TGCAGTGCTAGGAGTCCAGGGGGCTCGGAGACCCAGTACTTC.